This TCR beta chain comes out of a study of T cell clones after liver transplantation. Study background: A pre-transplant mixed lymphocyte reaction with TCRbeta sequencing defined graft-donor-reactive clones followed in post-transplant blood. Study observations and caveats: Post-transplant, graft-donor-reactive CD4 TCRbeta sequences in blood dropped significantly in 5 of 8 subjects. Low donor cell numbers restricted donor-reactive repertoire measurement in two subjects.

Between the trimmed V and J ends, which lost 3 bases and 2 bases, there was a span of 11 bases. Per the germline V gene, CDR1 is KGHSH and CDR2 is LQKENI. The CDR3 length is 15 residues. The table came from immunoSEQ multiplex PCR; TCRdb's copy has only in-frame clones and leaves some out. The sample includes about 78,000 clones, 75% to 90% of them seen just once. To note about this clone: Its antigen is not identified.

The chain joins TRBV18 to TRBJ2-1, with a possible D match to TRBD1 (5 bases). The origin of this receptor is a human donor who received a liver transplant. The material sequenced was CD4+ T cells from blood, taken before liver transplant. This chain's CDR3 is CASSPQGSTYNEQFF. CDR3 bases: TGTGCCAGCTCACCTCAGGGTAGCACCTACAATGAGCAGTTCTTC.